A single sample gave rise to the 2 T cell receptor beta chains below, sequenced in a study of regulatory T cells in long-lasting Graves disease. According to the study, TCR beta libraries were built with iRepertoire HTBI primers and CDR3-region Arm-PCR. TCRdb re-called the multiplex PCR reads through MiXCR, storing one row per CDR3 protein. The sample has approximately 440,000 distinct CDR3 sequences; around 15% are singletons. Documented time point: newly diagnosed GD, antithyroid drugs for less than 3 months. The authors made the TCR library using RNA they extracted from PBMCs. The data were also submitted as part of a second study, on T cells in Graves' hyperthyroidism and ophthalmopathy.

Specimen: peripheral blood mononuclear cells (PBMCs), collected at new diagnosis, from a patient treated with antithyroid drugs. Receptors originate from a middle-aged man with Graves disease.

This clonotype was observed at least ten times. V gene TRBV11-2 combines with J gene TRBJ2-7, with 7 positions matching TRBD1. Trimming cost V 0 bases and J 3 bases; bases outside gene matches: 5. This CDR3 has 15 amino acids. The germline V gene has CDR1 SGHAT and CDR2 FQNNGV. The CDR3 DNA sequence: TGTGCCAGCAGCTTAGAGGGACAGAGGGACTACGAGCAGTACTTC. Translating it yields CASSLEGQRDYEQYF. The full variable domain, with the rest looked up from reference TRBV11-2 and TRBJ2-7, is EAGVAQSPRYKIIEKRQSVAFWCNPISGHATLYWYQQILGQGPKLLIQFQNNGVVDDSQLPKDRFSAERLKGVDSTLKIQPAKLEDSAVYLCASSLEGQRDYEQYFGPGTRLTVT.

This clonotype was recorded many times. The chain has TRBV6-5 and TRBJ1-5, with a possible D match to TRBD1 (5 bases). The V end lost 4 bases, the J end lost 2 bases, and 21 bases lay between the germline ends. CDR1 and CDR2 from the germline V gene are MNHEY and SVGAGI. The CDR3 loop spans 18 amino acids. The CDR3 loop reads CASSSLPRGAGGNQPQHF. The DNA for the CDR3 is TGTGCCAGCAGTTCTCTCCCCCGTGGGGCTGGGGGCAATCAGCCCCAGCATTTT.